The entry below describes one TCR beta chain. This clone was recorded only once. Its antigen is unknown. Per-base quality was not reported, and no clone a single base away is much larger than it. This entry is derived from a study of blood T cell repertoires in COVID-19 (dated by TCRdb to 2018 to 2020). About the full investigation: Samples covering the acute and convalescent phases of COVID-19 were provided by collaborators in the United States, Italy and Spain. The material from the prospective study consisted of cDNA or gDNA derived from T cells, B-cell-depleted T cells, or PBMCs. Subjects who had been exposed to COVID-19, were actively infected with it, or had recovered from it provided the deeply sampled blood TCRbeta repertoires that made up the dataset. The repertoires were released in a freely available public database meant as a resource for research on the immune response to SARS-CoV-2. Samples came from the ongoing ImmuneRACE study (first 160 participants) plus 1,254 subjects from 6 global collaborators. Sample metadata almost always included a de-identified subject ID, COVID-19 status, age in years and sex. Where HLA class I and class II types were available, the types were taken from metadata supplied by the sample provider, not from assay-based typing.

Summary of the overall study and its limitations: The amount of clinical and demographic metadata varied by source and participant and was provided uncurated.

Each collaborating institution followed its own protocols to collect whole blood in K2EDTA tubes. For TCRbeta analysis, collaborator samples were shipped as frozen whole blood, as isolated PBMCs, or as DNA extracted from either sample type. TCRbeta CDR3 regions were amplified from genomic DNA using the immunoSEQ Assay, a bias-controlled multiplex PCR. On the authors' methods: Within the assay, amplification of reference gene primers was used to estimate how many nucleated cells each sample contained. To quantify the absolute abundance of each unique TCRbeta CDR3 rearrangement, sequence reads were collapsed and filtered. For each sample, productive Simpson clonality was calculated by taking the square root of Simpson's diversity index across productive rearrangements. TCRdb provides this immuneACCESS table in a form limited to in-frame rearrangements. Some clones are lacking; in checked studies, under half of them reflect an unresolved V gene, and why the rest are absent is not known. From that table come the V and J calls and clone size; the DNA was used to work out D and trimming. Across this sample there are roughly 92,000 clones, with more than 75% seen only once. The ten largest clones capture around 5% of the sample.

The sequence derives from an elderly woman with acute or convalescent COVID-19. Sequenced sample: peripheral blood.

The DNA sequence is TGTGCCAGCAGCGTAGCTGGAGTATCTAGCACAGATACGCAGTATTTT. This yields the protein CASSVAGVSSTDTQYF. This chain joins TRBV9 to TRBJ2-3; the D gene identity is not certain. Taken from cysteine to phenylalanine, the CDR3 has 16 residues. Only CDR3 DNA is held: 48 bases, read in frame from base 1. Based on the germline V gene, the CDR1 and CDR2 sequences are SGDLS and YYNGEE. V loses 0 bases, J loses 0 bases, and the germline ends lie 11 bases apart. With the rest looked up from the reference TRBV9 and TRBJ2-3 genes rather than sequenced, the full variable domain is DSGVTQTPKHLITATGQRVTLRCSPRSGDLSVYWYQQSLDQGLQFLIQYYNGEERAKGNILERFSAQQFPDLHSELNLSSLELGDSALYFCASSVAGVSSTDTQYFGPGTRLTVL.